These 11 T cell receptor beta chains came from one sample sequenced in a study of CD4 and CD8 cells across lung adenocarcinoma regions. In TCRdb, the PCR reads were re-called with MiXCR into one record per CDR3 protein. Of 9,200 or so distinct CDR3 sequences in the sample, roughly 50% were seen once. Sequencing was done on a sample of CD8+ T cells from the margin of a lung tumor. The receptor source for this set is a female donor with lung adenocarcinoma. The CD4 and CD8 labels of this study may be unreliable.

This clonotype was counted only a few times. The genes are TRBV14 and TRBJ2-1; no clear D gene. The CDR3 sequence is 13 residues long. V was shortened by 0 bases and J by 10 bases, with 10 bases between the two germline ends. Germline lookup yields CDR1 SGHDN and CDR2 FVKESK. Here the CDR3 DNA reads TGTGCCAGCAGCCAAGATACCCTCGGAGAGCAGTTCTTC. Its translation: CASSQDTLGEQFF.

In its sample, this clonotype was seen a few times. V and J are TRBV20-1 and TRBJ2-1; a possible D gene is TRBD2 (5 bases). This CDR3 spans 12 amino acids. Germline loops: CDR1 DFQATT, CDR2 SNEGSKA (reference sequence). The V gene lost 3 bases and the J gene lost 12 bases, with 15 bases spanning the gap. The CDR3 coding sequence is TGCAGTGCTAGTGGTCCTAGCAGAGTGCAGTTCTTC. It codes for CSASGPSRVQFF.

This clonotype was picked up many times. The gene calls are TRBV6-5 and TRBJ2-2, with 11 bases fitting TRBD1. Germline loops: CDR1 MNHEY, CDR2 SVGAGI. V dropped 0 bases and J dropped 1; count of bases not matched to a gene: 7. There are 19 residues in the CDR3. As DNA, the CDR3 is TGTGCCAGCAGTTACTCGGGGGGGACAGGGGGTGGGAACACCGGGGAGCTGTTTTTT. Translating gives CASSYSGGTGGGNTGELFF.

This clonotype was found many times. The chain has TRBV27 and TRBJ2-1; 9 bases fit TRBD2. The CDR3 runs 15 residues. Trimming at V came to 5 bases and at J to 4 bases, leaving 6 bases not matched to a gene. Germline loops: CDR1 MNHEY, CDR2 SMNVEV (reference sequence). CDR3 nucleotides: TGTGCCAGCAGTCTCGTGGCGGGAGGGTACAATGAGCAGTTCTTC. It yields the protein CASSLVAGGYNEQFF.

The chain uses TRBV7-3 and TRBJ2-1; TRBD1 or TRBD2 may be the D gene (7 bases each). The last part of the DNA fits TRBJ2-5 better; the J call may be wrong. Germline CDR1 SGHTA, CDR2 FQGTGA. The CDR3 contains 17 residues. CDR3 region: CASSPGRRGPAQETQYF. CDR3 nucleotides: TGTGCCAGCAGCCCCGGGAGGAGGGGGCCCGCCCAAGAGACCCAGTACTTC.

J is TRBJ1-2 and V is TRBV12-3 or TRBV12-4; D is unclear. V shed 7 bases and J shed 0 bases, with 12 bases lying between them. The CDR3 sequence is 14 residues long. CDR3 in DNA: TGTGCCAGCAAGCGGGGATCAGCTAACTATGGCTACACCTTC. Amino acids: CASKRGSANYGYTF.

The rearrangement links TRBV7-3 to TRBJ2-1, with 7 nucleotides matching TRBD1. The CDR3 has 17 residues. CDR1 SGHTA and CDR2 FQGTGA come from the germline V gene. J was trimmed by 4 bases and V by 2 bases; bases with no gene match: 11. In DNA, the CDR3 is TGTGCCAGCAGCTTACAAGACAGGGTCCCCCCTTACAATGAGCAGTTCTTC. Translation: CASSLQDRVPPYNEQFF.

This clonotype was counted only a few times. Germline is not matched at one junction end, which may reflect a read error. The rearrangement uses TRBV27 and TRBJ2-3, with TRBD1 as a possible D gene (5 bases). The CDR3 loop spans 11 amino acids. Germline V gene data show CDR1 as MNHEY and CDR2 as SMNVEV (reference sequence). This CDR3 reads CGGGAQDTQYF. In nucleotides, the CDR3 is TGTGGGGGCGGTGCCCAAGATACCCAGTATTTC.

This clonotype is a singleton in its sample. One end of the junction varies from germline; a read error may be responsible. The chain has TRBV10-2 and TRBJ2-4, with a tentative D call TRBD2 (6 bases). CDR3 length: 15 residues. Germline V gene lookup returns CDR1 WSHSY and CDR2 SAAADI. DNA for the CDR3: TGCGCCCGCAGTACGGCGGGGTGGGCCAAAAATATGCAGTATTTC. Its translation: CARSTAGWAKNMQYF.

Remarks on this clonotype: The junction departs from the called germline gene at one end, perhaps through a read error. The chain combines TRBV27 with TRBJ2-3; tentatively, D is TRBD2 (5 bases). The germline V gene encodes CDR1 MNHEY and CDR2 SMNVEV (reference sequence). The CDR3 length is 13 residues. This CDR3 reads CATGLRPTNTQYF. The CDR3 nucleotides read TGTGCCACGGGGTTACGACCCACAAATACTCAGTATTTC.

This clonotype was found many times. V is TRBV6-4 and J is TRBJ2-3, with TRBD2 matching over 14 bases. Germline V lookup: CDR1 MRHNA, CDR2 SNTAGT. Losses at the gene ends were 6 bases for V and 4 bases for J; bases not matched to a gene: 3. The CDR3 loop spans 15 amino acids. CDR3 loop: CASSGLAGGPDTQYF. CDR3 in DNA: TGTGCCAGCAGCGGACTAGCGGGAGGCCCAGATACGCAGTATTTT.